Sequencing of this T cell receptor beta chain was carried out in a study of T cell changes during pregnancy in multiple sclerosis. This CDR3 has 16 amino acids. The germline CDR1 and CDR2 sequences are SNHLY and FYNNEI. V trimming: 6 bases; J trimming: 1 base; junction bases outside the gene matches: 10. The table came from immunoSEQ multiplex PCR; TCRdb's copy has only in-frame clones and leaves some out. The data show approximately 90,000 clones, more than 85% seen once. The receptor's source is a female donor with multiple sclerosis, enrolled in a pregnancy study. The rearrangement uses TRBV2 and TRBJ2-3, with 7 bases fitting TRBD1. The source material was peripheral blood, sampled before pregnancy. This chain's CDR3 is CASRETTGFGTDTQYF. In DNA form, the CDR3 reads TGTGCCAGCAGAGAGACGACAGGGTTCGGCACAGATACGCAGTATTTT.